Listed below are T cell receptor beta chains from one sample, sequenced in a study of Graves' ophthalmopathy and Graves' hyperthyroidism. MiXCR, run by TCRdb on the multiplex PCR reads, gives a single entry per CDR3 protein. The sample consists of 560,000 or so distinct CDR3 sequences, about 40% of them appearing once. Specimen: peripheral blood or thyroid tissue (not recorded which). These receptors came from an adult man with Graves' hyperthyroidism. Both conserved end residues are part of each CDR3. Each record gives: CDR3 protein, CDR3 DNA, V gene, D gene, clone size, J gene. A D gene is named only where the DNA matches it firmly. Not every row has a clone size; where given, it reads once, few, many or a size class.

CDR3 protein: CAISEIQGGNTIYF
CDR3 DNA: TGTGCCATCAGTGAGATCCAGGGGGGAAACACCATATATTTT
V gene: TRBV10-3
D gene: NA
clone size: once
J gene: TRBJ1-3

CDR3 protein: CASSLGQERTGELFF
CDR3 DNA: TGTGCCAGCAGCTTGGGACAGGAGCGTACCGGGGAGCTGTTTTTT
V gene: TRBV7-9
D gene: TRBD1
clone size: few
J gene: TRBJ2-2

CDR3 protein: CASSQGIANYGYTF
CDR3 DNA: TGCGCCAGCAGTCAGGGGATAGCTAACTATGGCTACACCTTC
V gene: TRBV5-1
D gene: NA
clone size: few
J gene: TRBJ1-2

CDR3 protein: CASSPQGGANVLTF
CDR3 DNA: TGCGCCAGCAGCCCTCAAGGGGGGGCCAACGTCCTGACTTTC
V gene: TRBV4-1
D gene: NA
clone size: many
J gene: TRBJ2-6

CDR3 protein: CASKRQGSGLDNSPLHF
CDR3 DNA: TGCGCCAGCAAGCGACAGGGGAGCGGTTTGGATAATTCACCCCTCCACTTT
V gene: TRBV10-2
D gene: TRBD1
clone size: many
J gene: TRBJ1-6

CDR3 protein: CASSVGSAGFGEQYF
CDR3 DNA: TGTGCCAGCAGCGTAGGTTCAGCAGGGTTCGGGGAGCAGTACTTC
V gene: TRBV7-9
D gene: NA
clone size: NA
J gene: TRBJ2-7

CDR3 protein: CASSFSGSVTNEQYF
CDR3 DNA: TGTGCCAGCAGCTTCAGCGGGAGTGTGACCAACGAGCAGTACTTC
V gene: TRBV7-2
D gene: TRBD2
clone size: many
J gene: TRBJ2-7

CDR3 protein: CSAGVTGDYGYTF
CDR3 DNA: TGCAGCGCCGGAGTGACAGGGGATTATGGCTACACCTTC
V gene: TRBV29-1
D gene: TRBD1
clone size: NA
J gene: TRBJ1-2

CDR3 protein: CASSDRGLSDTEAFF
CDR3 DNA: TGTGCCAGTAGTGACAGGGGGCTCTCGGACACTGAAGCTTTCTTT
V gene: TRBV19
D gene: TRBD1
clone size: NA
J gene: TRBJ1-1

CDR3 protein: CASSRAWYTEAFF
CDR3 DNA: TGTGCCAGCAGCCGAGCGTGGTACACTGAAGCTTTCTTT
V gene: TRBV7-8
D gene: NA
clone size: many
J gene: TRBJ1-1

CDR3 protein: CAISEGGNSNQPQHF
CDR3 DNA: TGTGCCATCAGTGAAGGGGGGAATAGCAATCAGCCCCAGCATTTT
V gene: TRBV10-3
D gene: NA
clone size: many
J gene: TRBJ1-5

CDR3 protein: CAWALGPGYEQYF
CDR3 DNA: TGTGCCTGGGCCCTGGGACCAGGCTACGAGCAGTACTTC
V gene: TRBV7-9
D gene: NA
clone size: NA
J gene: TRBJ2-7

CDR3 protein: CASSEGRSGELFF
CDR3 DNA: TGTGCCAGCAGTGAAGGCAGGTCTGGGGAGCTGTTTTTT
V gene: TRBV2
D gene: NA
clone size: NA
J gene: TRBJ2-2

CDR3 protein: CSVSGRAFYNEQYF
CDR3 DNA: TGCAGTGTCAGCGGGAGGGCCTTCTACAATGAGCAGTACTTC
V gene: TRBV20-1
D gene: TRBD2
clone size: once
J gene: TRBJ2-7

CDR3 protein: CASSPARGQGYEQYF
CDR3 DNA: TGTGCCAGCAGTCCTGCGCGGGGACAGGGATACGAGCAGTACTTC
V gene: TRBV28
D gene: TRBD1
clone size: few
J gene: TRBJ2-7

CDR3 protein: CATSDLSPASGITGELFF
CDR3 DNA: TGTGCCACCAGTGATTTGAGTCCCGCTAGCGGGATAACCGGGGAGCTGTTTTTT
V gene: TRBV24-1
D gene: TRBD2
clone size: few
J gene: TRBJ2-2

CDR3 protein: CASSYPGRAGELFF
CDR3 DNA: TGTGCCAGCAGTTACCCAGGGAGGGCCGGGGAGCTGTTTTTT
V gene: TRBV6-5
D gene: TRBD2
clone size: NA
J gene: TRBJ2-2

CDR3 protein: CSVETYRQGLNTEAFF
CDR3 DNA: TGCAGCGTTGAGACCTACCGACAGGGATTGAACACTGAAGCTTTCTTT
V gene: TRBV29-1
D gene: TRBD1
clone size: NA
J gene: TRBJ1-1

CDR3 protein: CASSLGVGDNSPPHF
CDR3 DNA: TGTGCCAGCAGCTTAGGGGTAGGGGATAATTCACCCCCCCACTTT
V gene: TRBV7-9
D gene: NA
clone size: NA
J gene: TRBJ1-6

CDR3 protein: CASLLSGGSSYEQYF
CDR3 DNA: TGTGCCAGCCTTCTGTCCGGGGGCTCCTCCTACGAGCAGTACTTC
V gene: TRBV6-1
D gene: NA
clone size: many
J gene: TRBJ2-7

CDR3 protein: CASSDQGAGANVLTF
CDR3 DNA: TGTGCCAGCAGTGACCAAGGGGCAGGGGCCAACGTCCTGACTTTC
V gene: TRBV6-9
D gene: NA
clone size: NA
J gene: TRBJ2-6

CDR3 protein: CSVATGPYTGDGHGYTF
CDR3 DNA: TGCAGCGTTGCAACAGGACCATACACCGGGGACGGCCATGGCTACACCTTC
V gene: TRBV29-1
D gene: NA
clone size: NA
J gene: TRBJ1-2

CDR3 protein: CASSGLTGKTYEQYF
CDR3 DNA: TGTGCCAGCAGTGGGCTCACAGGGAAGACCTACGAGCAGTACTTC
V gene: TRBV2
D gene: NA
clone size: many
J gene: TRBJ2-7

CDR3 protein: CASSSGNNSPLHF
CDR3 DNA: TGTGCCAGCAGTTCAGGGAATAATTCACCCCTCCACTTT
V gene: TRBV27
D gene: NA
clone size: few
J gene: TRBJ1-6

CDR3 protein: CASSARQVYGYTF
CDR3 DNA: TGTGCCAGCAGTGCTAGACAGGTTTATGGCTACACCTTC
V gene: TRBV25-1
D gene: NA
clone size: NA
J gene: TRBJ1-2

CDR3 protein: CASSPLASYTGELFF
CDR3 DNA: TGTGCCAGCAGCCCGTTGGCCTCCTACACCGGGGAGCTGTTTTTT
V gene: TRBV7-9
D gene: NA
clone size: many
J gene: TRBJ2-2

CDR3 protein: CSVEGTAAQETQYF
CDR3 DNA: TGCAGCGTTGAAGGCACCGCAGCTCAAGAGACCCAGTACTTC
V gene: TRBV29-1
D gene: NA
clone size: NA
J gene: TRBJ2-5

CDR3 protein: CSALLGVGLAGVETQYF
CDR3 DNA: TGCAGTGCTCTTCTTGGGGTGGGACTAGCGGGGGTGGAGACCCAGTACTTC
V gene: TRBV20-1
D gene: TRBD2
clone size: NA
J gene: TRBJ2-5

CDR3 protein: CASSQPLGLANTGELFF
CDR3 DNA: TGTGCCAGCAGCCAACCCCTAGGACTAGCAAACACCGGGGAGCTGTTTTTT
V gene: TRBV7-2
D gene: TRBD2
clone size: many
J gene: TRBJ2-2

CDR3 protein: CASSSGQGNSPLHF
CDR3 DNA: TGTGCCAGCAGTTCGGGACAGGGGAATTCACCCCTCCACTTT
V gene: TRBV5-1
D gene: TRBD1
clone size: many
J gene: TRBJ1-6

CDR3 protein: CASSLREQGFEETQYF
CDR3 DNA: TGTGCCAGCAGCTTAAGGGAACAGGGGTTCGAAGAGACCCAGTACTTC
V gene: TRBV5-6
D gene: TRBD1
clone size: NA
J gene: TRBJ2-5

CDR3 protein: CASSFRDREYEQYF
CDR3 DNA: TGTGCCAGCAGCTTCCGGGACAGGGAATACGAGCAGTACTTC
V gene: TRBV7-9
D gene: TRBD1
clone size: NA
J gene: TRBJ2-7

CDR3 protein: CASSPLRGGGEQYF
CDR3 DNA: TGTGCCAGCAGCCCCTTGAGGGGAGGCGGCGAGCAGTACTTC
V gene: TRBV7-2
D gene: NA
clone size: NA
J gene: TRBJ2-7

CDR3 protein: CASRFSGNQPQHF
CDR3 DNA: TGTGCCAGCAGGTTTTCAGGCAATCAGCCCCAGCATTTT
V gene: TRBV5-4
D gene: NA
clone size: NA
J gene: TRBJ1-5

CDR3 protein: CASSEFGTQYF
CDR3 DNA: TGCGCCAGCAGCGAATTCGGGACCCAGTACTTC
V gene: TRBV4-1
D gene: NA
clone size: NA
J gene: TRBJ2-5

CDR3 protein: CASRAPGSQETQYF
CDR3 DNA: TGTGCCAGCAGGGCCCCCGGGTCACAAGAGACCCAGTACTTC
V gene: TRBV2
D gene: NA
clone size: many
J gene: TRBJ2-5

CDR3 protein: CAISETPSVNRGRGTEAFF
CDR3 DNA: TGTGCCATCAGTGAGACCCCCTCCGTCAACAGGGGGCGGGGCACTGAAGCTTTCTTT
V gene: TRBV10-3
D gene: TRBD1
clone size: many
J gene: TRBJ1-1

CDR3 protein: CASISRQGPTGELFF
CDR3 DNA: TGTGCCAGCATAAGTAGGCAGGGACCCACCGGGGAGCTGTTTTTT
V gene: TRBV5-5
D gene: NA
clone size: few
J gene: TRBJ2-2

CDR3 protein: CASTGFQGRANYGYTF
CDR3 DNA: TGTGCCAGCACCGGGTTTCAGGGCCGTGCTAACTATGGCTACACCTTC
V gene: TRBV6-5
D gene: NA
clone size: many
J gene: TRBJ1-2

CDR3 protein: CASSGTGSNQPQHF
CDR3 DNA: TGTGCCAGCAGTGGGACAGGCAGCAATCAGCCCCAGCATTTT
V gene: TRBV6-1
D gene: TRBD1
clone size: NA
J gene: TRBJ1-5